A selection of T cell receptor beta chains follows, all from one sample in a study of type 1 regulatory T cells. TCRdb reprocessed the reads via MiXCR and lists one record per CDR3 protein. The sample consists of more than 50,000 distinct CDR3 sequences, less than 65% of them appearing once. These receptors have no identified antigens. The sequencing sample was made of cultured non-Tr1 T cells, either the whole culture or a sorted T cell fraction (not recorded which). These receptors were taken from a human donor in good health. The CDR3 runs from the conserved cysteine through the conserved F or W. The order of the fields is clone size, J gene, V gene, CDR3 protein. Some rows mark clone size as missing; the rest say once, few, many or name a class of expanded clone.

>-|TRBJ2-1|TRBV7-9
CASSPRTKYNEQFF
>-|TRBJ2-2|TRBV5-1
CASSLELVGTGGLFF
>few|TRBJ2-1|TRBV7-2
CASSPTSGNNEQFF
>few|TRBJ2-7|TRBV20-1
CSITGTVYEQYF
>-|TRBJ2-7|TRBV20-1
CSARSPSGYEQYF
>once|TRBJ2-2|TRBV7-7
CASSSGAGGSTGELFF
>few|TRBJ2-7|TRBV5-1
CASSRGTSGTYEQYF
>few|TRBJ2-3|TRBV20-1
CSATDRGRSDTQYF
>once|TRBJ1-1|TRBV27
CASSFSGGNTEAFF
>-|TRBJ2-7|TRBV18
CASSRDTSPYEQYF
>once|TRBJ2-1|TRBV6-1
CASSVPGGEQFF
>once|TRBJ2-6|TRBV5-5
CASSTGDRVFSGANVLTF
>-|TRBJ2-7|TRBV5-5
CASSRTGGGYEQYF
>-|TRBJ2-5|TRBV19
CASSMVRGETQYF
>many|TRBJ2-7|TRBV2
CASSVRYEQYF
>-|TRBJ2-1|TRBV6-6
CASSYSTGKLADSYNEQFF
>-|TRBJ1-3|TRBV20-1
CSARDSDGNTIYF
>-|TRBJ2-7|TRBV7-9
CASSRDGYEQYF
>-|TRBJ2-2|TRBV7-2
CASSTSGRATGELFF
>-|TRBJ2-1|TRBV30
CAWSKLAGVGSEQFF
>few|TRBJ1-1|TRBV12-3/TRBV12-4
CASSLARGTGSEAFF
>many|TRBJ2-3|TRBV24-1
CATSDLDSTDTQYF
>-|TRBJ2-6|TRBV7-3
CASSLYQGTGANVLTF
>-|TRBJ1-6|TRBV6-1
CASSERGHNSPLHF
>-|TRBJ1-1|TRBV7-9
CASSLVRGPGTEAFF
>-|TRBJ2-5|TRBV6-2/TRBV6-3
CASSRYRAGTKEPEETQYF
>-|TRBJ2-2|TRBV24-1
CATSDSGTGSTGELFF
>-|TRBJ2-2|TRBV5-1
CASTLLAGDTGELFF
>few|TRBJ2-7|TRBV10-3
CAISGGTVRTYEQYF
>-|TRBJ1-4|TRBV4-2
CASSHDPPGQRWEKLFF
>few|TRBJ2-2|TRBV20-1
CSARGPQGRGTGELFF
>once|TRBJ1-2|TRBV30
CAWTGHTYGYTF
>few|TRBJ1-5|TRBV5-6
CASSSLNQPQHF
>-|TRBJ2-2|TRBV24-1
CATSDPTGGAGELFF